Described below is a single T cell receptor beta chain sequence and its context. Its antigen remains unidentified. This entry comes from a study of cytomegalovirus exposure and HLA in healthy donors. The overall study: The 90 to 150 validation repertoires, a later analysis reported, used the same platform as the approximately 630 first-cohort repertoires.

Sequencing used immunoSEQ multiplex PCR; TCRdb keeps in-frame clones, though not all of them. The repertoire holds roughly 100,000 clones, with roughly 86% as singletons. Findings and caveats of the study: In vitro experiments confirmed that three CMV-associated chains were specific for CMV antigens. The authors enumerated over 150 TCR beta chains as linked to cytomegalovirus.

This TCR came from a woman under 30 in good health and CMV-seropositive. Specimen: PBMCs.

CDR3 in DNA: TGTGCCAGCAGCTTAAGGGGCGTAGTGTTCGACATTCAGTACTTC. It translates to CASSLRGVVFDIQYF. The rearrangement uses TRBV7-9 and TRBJ2-4; D may be TRBD1 (5 bases). Looked up from germline, CDR1 is SEHNR and CDR2 is FQNEAQ (reference sequence). V gave up 2 bases and J gave up 8 bases, with 16 bases separating them. The length of the CDR3 is 15 residues.